These 20 T cell receptor beta chains share one sample of origin, sequenced in a study of beta chain features in type 1 diabetes. Investigators reverse transcribed all isolated RNA, so they sequenced expressed TCRB transcripts. TCRdb's copy holds only in-frame clones and misses some; the assay was immunoSEQ multiplex PCR. The sample shows hundreds of thousands of clones, 9.6% of them seen only once. The sample comprised naive CD4+ T cells from blood. The receptors were sampled from a woman aged 18 to 35 in good health.

This clone has a handful of counts. The chain combines TRBV18 with TRBJ2-1, with 12 positions matching TRBD2. V lost 3 bases and J lost 6; bases outside the gene matches: 9. The CDR3 totals 17 residues. CDR1 and CDR2 (germline): KGHSH, LQKENI. CDR3 bases: TGTGCCAGCTCACCCACTCCTAGCGGGAGGGGGGCCAATGAGCAGTTCTTC. This sequence encodes CASSPTPSGRGANEQFF.

The chain is built from TRBV9 and TRBJ2-5, with 8 bases lining up with TRBD2. CDR1 is SGDLS and CDR2 is YYNGEE in the germline V gene. The CDR3 spans 15 residues. V lost 0 bases and J lost 3; bases outside the gene matches: 4. The CDR3, as DNA: TGTGCCAGCAGCGTAGGCGGGGGGAGAGAAGAGACCCAGTACTTC. Translated: CASSVGGGREETQYF.

This chain joins TRBV5-1 and TRBJ2-3; 9 nucleotides agree with TRBD2. The length of the CDR3 is 18 residues. Germline V gives CDR1 SGHRS, CDR2 YFSETQ. V trimming: 0 bases; J trimming: 2 bases; junction bases outside the gene matches: 10. The CDR3 region has the DNA TGCGCCAGCAGCTTGGAACCCCTTAGCGGGAGAAACACAGATACGCAGTATTTT. Protein product: CASSLEPLSGRNTDTQYF.

This clone turned up a few times. V gene TRBV15 combines with J gene TRBJ1-5, with 8 positions matching TRBD1. The germline gives CDR1 LNHNV, CDR2 YYDKDF (reference sequence). This CDR3 comprises 16 residues. V lost 1 base and J lost 4; bases outside the gene matches: 6. CDR3 DNA: TGTGCCACCAGCAGAGTTAGGCAGGGGGCGAATCAGCCCCAGCATTTT. It translates to CATSRVRQGANQPQHF.

In its sample, this clone was seen a few times. The gene calls are TRBV16 and TRBJ2-7; D is perhaps TRBD1 (6 bases). The CDR3 covers 13 residues. CDR1 KGHSY and CDR2 FQNENV come from the germline V gene. The germline V and J ends were trimmed by 2 bases and 3 bases, with 8 bases remaining between them. The CDR3 nucleotides are TGTGCCAGCAGCCAACTACAGGGCTACGAGCAGTACTTC. Encoded protein: CASSQLQGYEQYF.

The rearrangement links TRBV5-4 to TRBJ2-1; possible D gene TRBD2, 7 bases. Germline values: CDR1 SGHNT, CDR2 YYREEE (reference sequence). The germline V and J ends were trimmed by 4 bases and 9 bases, with 20 bases remaining between them. CDR3 length equals 15 residues. As DNA, the CDR3 is TGTGCCAGCAGCCGGGCCGTAGGGGGGGTGAGTGAGCAGTTCTTC. This gives the protein CASSRAVGGVSEQFF.

This chain connects TRBV6-6 to TRBJ1-2, with D possibly being TRBD1 (6 bases). The CDR3 runs to 12 residues. Per the germline V gene, CDR1 is MNHNY and CDR2 is SVGAGI (reference sequence). Trimming shortened V by 4 bases and J by 7 bases, and 10 bases separated the two germline ends. DNA of the CDR3: TGTGCCAGCAGTTCCACAGGGTTTGGCTACACCTTC. This sequence encodes CASSSTGFGYTF.

V is TRBV30 and J is TRBJ2-7; the D is unclear. Between the trimmed V and J ends, which lost 0 bases and 7 bases, there was a span of 22 bases. The CDR3 is made up of 16 amino acids. From germline, CDR1 is GTSNPN and CDR2 SVGIG (reference sequence). Written as DNA, the CDR3 is TGTGCCTGGAGTGTCCGTTTCGGCAGCTCGATGCGGGAGCAGTACTTC. Encoded protein: CAWSVRFGSSMREQYF.

This clone was seen ten or more times. The J gene is TRBJ2-7, the V gene TRBV29-1; 8 positions agree with TRBD2. The CDR3 covers 13 residues. Per the germline V gene, CDR1 is SQVTM and CDR2 is ANQGSEA. The V segment lost 6 bases and the J segment 0 bases; nucleotides outside the gene matches: 4. The CDR3 DNA follows: TGCAGCGTGACCGGGACTAGCTCCTACGAGCAGTACTTC. It codes for CSVTGTSSYEQYF.

This clone was detected a few times. The CDR3 DNA reads as TGTGCCAGCAGCAAAACGGGAGGGCCTCTCGAGCAGTACTTC. Translated: CASSKTGGPLEQYF. The chain joins TRBV11-2 to TRBJ2-7, with 8 bases aligning to TRBD2. The V segment lost 5 bases and the J segment 6 bases; nucleotides outside the gene matches: 9. CDR3 length: 14 residues. Germline CDR1 is SGHAT and CDR2 is FQNNGV.

The chain is built from TRBV30 and TRBJ2-5, with TRBD2 as a possible D gene (6 bases). The DNA end favors TRBJ2-7, so the J call may be wrong. The CDR3 loop spans 13 amino acids. Germline V gene sequence: CDR1 GTSNPN, CDR2 SVGIG (reference sequence). This chain's CDR3 is CAWTTRTGYEQYF. CDR3 in DNA: TGTGCCTGGACGACTAGGACGGGATACGAGCAGTACTTC.

This clone turned up a few times. J is TRBJ1-5 and V is TRBV27; 7 positions match TRBD1. Per germline, CDR1 MNHEY and CDR2 SMNVEV (reference sequence). V was clipped by 8 bases and J by 7 bases; unmatched bases: 5. CDR3 length: 12 amino acids. The CDR3 DNA is TGTGCCAGCGGGACAGTGGGACAGCCCCAGCATTTT. It specifies CASGTVGQPQHF.

V is TRBV5-1 and J is TRBJ2-7; a possible D gene is TRBD1 (6 bases). The CDR3 loop spans 15 amino acids. CDR1 and CDR2 from the germline V gene are SGHRS and YFSETQ. V was cut by 6 bases and J by 2 bases, with 18 bases left in between. CDR3: CASTALGQQPYEQYF. CDR3 coding DNA: TGCGCCAGCACCGCCCTGGGACAACAACCCTACGAGCAGTACTTC.

The chain carries TRBV29-1 and TRBJ1-2; TRBD1 is a possible D gene (5 bases). Between the trimmed V and J ends, which lost 1 base and 2 bases, there was a span of 11 bases. This CDR3 comprises 14 residues. Germline loops: CDR1 SQVTM, CDR2 ANQGSEA. The CDR3 coding sequence is TGCAGCGTTGAAGGTTATCAGGGAAACTATGGCTACACCTTC. It codes for CSVEGYQGNYGYTF.

The chain carries TRBV7-2 and TRBJ1-1; 8 nucleotides align to TRBD1. The length of the CDR3 is 16 residues. Germline-derived CDR1 and CDR2 are SGHTA and FQGNSA. Trimming cost V 5 bases and J 3 bases; bases outside gene matches: 11. The CDR3 region has the DNA TGTGCCAGCAGCCAAGTAACAGGGGGTTTAGACACTGAAGCTTTCTTT. Translated: CASSQVTGGLDTEAFF.

This clone has just a few counts. The rearrangement uses TRBV7-2 and TRBJ2-7, with 8 bases lining up with TRBD1. CDR3 size: 17 residues. Looked up from germline, CDR1 is SGHTA and CDR2 is FQGNSA. Unmatched junction bases numbered 8, after V lost 1 base and J lost 0 bases. The CDR3 loop reads CASSLVGRGRNSYEQYF. The DNA of the CDR3 is TGTGCCAGCAGCTTAGTCGGCAGGGGGCGGAACTCCTACGAGCAGTACTTC.

This clone turned up a few times. The V call is TRBV5-4, the J call TRBJ2-5, with D possibly matching TRBD1 (5 bases). In germline, CDR1 is SGHNT, CDR2 YYREEE (reference sequence). Between the trimmed V and J ends, which lost 2 bases and 3 bases, there was a span of 11 bases. The CDR3 has 14 residues. The CDR3, as DNA: TGTGCCAGCAGCTTCCGACAGTACGAAGAGACCCAGTACTTC. It is translated as CASSFRQYEETQYF.

Here the CDR3 reads CASSQASGRFNEQFF. The CDR3 DNA reads as TGCGCCAGCAGCCAGGCTAGCGGGAGGTTCAATGAGCAGTTCTTC. The J gene is TRBJ2-1, the V gene TRBV4-1, with 11 nucleotides matching TRBD2. V trimming: 3 bases; J trimming: 6 bases; junction bases outside the gene matches: 4. Germline-derived CDR1 and CDR2 are MGHRA and YSYEKL. The CDR3 totals 15 residues.

The V gene is TRBV30, the J gene TRBJ2-5; TRBD2 aligns across 10 bases. Germline V lookup: CDR1 GTSNPN, CDR2 SVGIG (reference sequence). Unmatched junction bases numbered 11, after V lost 0 bases and J lost 4 bases. This CDR3 is built from 17 residues. The CDR3 spells CAWSVRGSGGTLETQYF. Written as DNA, the CDR3 is TGTGCCTGGAGTGTACGAGGTAGCGGGGGGACCTTAGAGACCCAGTACTTC.

This clone was seen more than once but under ten times. The genes are TRBV6-4 and TRBJ2-6, with 11 bases fitting TRBD1. The CDR3 runs 17 residues. The ends lost 6 bases at V and 1 base at J; junction bases unmatched: 5. CDR1 is MRHNA, CDR2 SNTAGT, per germline. The CDR3 sequence: CASREGTGGSGANVLTF. DNA of the CDR3: TGTGCCAGCAGGGAAGGGACAGGGGGGTCTGGGGCCAACGTCCTGACTTTC.